Following are 9 T cell receptor beta chains from one sample sequenced in a study of tumor-infiltrating lymphocytes in primary liver carcinoma. The roughly 19-32 mg bulk tissue piece was not sorted before simultaneous RNA and DNA extraction. With 400 to 550 ng total RNA as template and a constant-region primer, TCR beta cDNA was made. Three-round nested multiplex PCR performed with slightly modified ARM-PCR produced the TCR beta libraries. TRBV1-TRBV30 forward and Cbeta reverse primers drove the first two approximately 10-cycle rounds. Each CDR3 protein is one row after TCRdb ran MiXCR on the multiplex PCR reads. The sample holds under 110,000 distinct CDR3 sequences, about 67% seen once. Sequencing was performed on liver tumor tissue from sampling region 2. Subset indicated: tumor region T2, inferior pole. Receptor source: a woman aged 60-75 years with primary liver carcinoma and hepatitis B virus infection.

The J gene is TRBJ1-4, the V gene TRBV28; D not certain. The germline V gene has CDR1 MDHEN and CDR2 SYDVKM. Between the trimmed V and J ends, which lost 6 bases and 0 bases, there was a span of 14 bases. The CDR3 has 16 residues. The CDR3 region is CASSSRQIATNEKLFF. In nucleotides, the CDR3 is TGTGCCAGCAGCTCCCGACAAATTGCAACTAATGAAAAACTGTTTTTT. Together with reference TRBV28 and TRBJ1-4, the CDR3 gives the full variable domain: DVKVTQSSRYLVKRTGEKVFLECVQDMDHENMFWYRQDPGLGLRLIYFSYDVKMKEKGDIPEGYSVSREKKERFSLILESASTNQTSMYLCASSSRQIATNEKLFFGSGTQLSVL.

Concerning this clonotype: This may arise from a read error, as a much more abundant clone is one base away. This sequence joins TRBV6-1 and TRBJ2-2; D may be TRBD2 (5 bases). CDR3 size: 15 residues. The germline V gene encodes CDR1 MNHNS and CDR2 SASEGT. Trimming took 8 bases from V and 3 from J, leaving 16 bases between them. The CDR3: CASSPGVRDTGELFF. Here the CDR3 DNA reads TGTGCCAGCTCCCCCGGGGTTAGGGACACCGGGGAGCTGTTTTTT.

Notes on this clonotype: One end of the junction varies from germline; a read error may be responsible. This chain connects TRBV11-3 to TRBJ1-2, with D possibly matching TRBD1 (6 bases). CDR1 and CDR2 from the germline V gene are SGHNT and YENEEA. CDR3 length: 15 residues. The CDR3 DNA is TGTACCAGCAGCCGATCGCAGGGGCAGCTCTATGGCTACACATTC. It yields the protein CTSSRSQGQLYGYTF.

To note about this clonotype: Its ends do not fully match the called genes, so a read error is possible. The chain links TRBV11-2 to TRBJ2-3; D is unclear. The CDR3 sequence is 15 residues long. Germline V gene lookup returns CDR1 SGHAT and CDR2 FQNNGV. In nucleotides, the CDR3 is TGTGTCAGCAGCCCAGGCAACTTATTCACAGATACTCAGTATTTT. Translating it yields CVSSPGNLFTDTQYF.

This clonotype was detected many times. CDR3 nucleotides: TGTGCCAGCAGCCAAGAGGGGGGACTGCCGTTCGGGACCCAGTACTTC. Its translation: CASSQEGGLPFGTQYF. The chain couples TRBV14 to TRBJ2-5, with a tentative D call TRBD2 (6 bases). V lost 0 bases to trimming and J lost 7 bases, with 18 bases between them. Germline CDR1 SGHDN, CDR2 FVKESK. The CDR3 extends over 16 amino acids.

This chain joins TRBV29-1 and TRBJ2-3; TRBD1 might be the D (6 bases). Trimming left V 7 bases short and J 3 bases short, with 14 bases between. This CDR3 contains 13 residues. Germline V gene lookup returns CDR1 SQVTM and CDR2 ANQGSEA. CDR3 region: CSATGSATDTQYF. Here the CDR3 DNA reads TGCAGCGCAACAGGGTCAGCTACAGATACGCAGTATTTT.

With respect to this clonotype: The conserved final phenylalanine or tryptophan is absent from the CDR3, which likely points to a read error. The chain recombines TRBV6-2 or TRBV6-3 with TRBJ2-5; unclear D gene. The germline V gene has CDR1 MNHEY and CDR2 SVGEGT. With 7 bases removed from V and 5 bases from J, the gap between germline ends came to 20 bases. This CDR3 has 15 residues. The CDR3 coding sequence is TGTGCCAGCACTTCTTCGCGTGGTGTAGGGGAGACCCAGTACTGC. Translated, it gives CASTSSRGVGETQYC.

This clonotype was seen a single time. With a much larger clone just one base away, this may be a read error. The V gene is TRBV6-1, the J gene TRBJ2-7; 9 nucleotides match TRBD1. The germline gives CDR1 MNHNS, CDR2 SASEGT. The CDR3 runs 17 residues. Trimming removed 8 bases from V and 0 bases from J; junction bases left unmatched: 14. The CDR3 DNA reads as TGTGCCAGCGGTTCTAAAATTGGGACAGGGTCCTCCTACGAGCAGTACTTC. Amino acid sequence: CASGSKIGTGSSYEQYF.

The sample holds one count of this clonotype. The conserved phenylalanine or tryptophan is not found at the CDR3 terminus, so this likely reflects a read error. The chain employs TRBV11-2 and TRBJ1-6, with D maybe TRBD1 (5 bases). The CDR3 has 15 amino acids. In germline, CDR1 is SGHAT, CDR2 FQNNGV. CDR3 residues: CASSIDPGRNSPLHL. The CDR3 nucleotides are TGTGCTAGCAGCATAGATCCAGGGAGGAATTCACCCCTCCACCTT.